This T cell receptor (beta chain) was identified during a study of OX40 agonist ivuxolimab in advanced cancers. Profiled with immunoSEQ multiplex PCR; TCRdb holds only in-frame clones, not every one. The sample includes around 29,000 clones, 81% of them seen just once. The V and J ends lost 2 bases and 2 bases respectively, with 10 bases between them. Germline V gene data show CDR1 as LNHNV and CDR2 as YYDKDF (reference sequence). This CDR3 has 14 amino acids. Study-level points and caveats: On average, a greater number of expanded clones characterised CD8+ T cells relative to CD4+.

About this clone: What it recognizes is unknown.

The TCR originated in an adult with an advanced solid tumor such as melanoma, head and neck, liver or kidney cancer. V and J are TRBV15 and TRBJ2-7; possible D gene TRBD1, 5 bases. Sequencing used CD4+ or CD8+ T cells sorted from blood, obtained in a trial of the OX40 agonist ivuxolimab. In DNA, the CDR3 is TGTGCCACCAGCAGACACGACAGTACCTACGAGCAGTACTTC. Protein product: CATSRHDSTYEQYF. The whole variable domain, filled in from reference TRBV15 and TRBJ2-7, reads DAMVIQNPRYQVTQFGKPVTLSCSQTLNHNVMYWYQQKSSQAPKLLFHYYDKDFNNEADTPDNFQSRRPNTSFCFLDIRSPGLGDTAMYLCATSRHDSTYEQYFGPGTRLTVT.